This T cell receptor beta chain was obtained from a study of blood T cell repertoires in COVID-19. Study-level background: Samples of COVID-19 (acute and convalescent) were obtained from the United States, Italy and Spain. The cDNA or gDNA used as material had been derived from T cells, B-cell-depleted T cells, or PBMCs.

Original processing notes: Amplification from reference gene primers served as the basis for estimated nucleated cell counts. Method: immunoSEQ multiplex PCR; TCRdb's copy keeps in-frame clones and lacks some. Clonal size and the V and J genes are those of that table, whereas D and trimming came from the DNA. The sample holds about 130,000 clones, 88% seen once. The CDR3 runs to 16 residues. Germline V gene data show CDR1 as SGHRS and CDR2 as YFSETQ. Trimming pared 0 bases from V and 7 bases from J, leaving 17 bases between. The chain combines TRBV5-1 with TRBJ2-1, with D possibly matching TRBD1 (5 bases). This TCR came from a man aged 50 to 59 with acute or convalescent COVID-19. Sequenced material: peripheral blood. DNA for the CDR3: TGCGCCAGCAGCTTGGCCACGACAGAACTCGGGAATGAGCAGTTCTTC. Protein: CASSLATTELGNEQFF.